Given below is one T cell receptor beta chain in context. The CDR3 loop spans 15 amino acids. V gave up 2 bases and J gave up 5 bases, with 14 bases separating them. Germline loops: CDR1 SGHTA, CDR2 FQGNSA. The sample originates from a study of blood T cell repertoires in COVID-19. Clones were read by immunoSEQ multiplex PCR, and TCRdb kept only the in-frame ones, dropping some. The sample has fewer than 350,000 clones, approximately 86% seen once. The specimen was peripheral blood. The chain recombines TRBV7-2 with TRBJ2-3; the D is unclear. This TCR was sampled from a man in his forties with active or convalescent COVID-19. CDR3 sequence: CASSLSPLLIDTQYF. CDR3 coding DNA: TGTGCCAGCAGCTTATCTCCCTTACTTATAGATACGCAGTATTTT.